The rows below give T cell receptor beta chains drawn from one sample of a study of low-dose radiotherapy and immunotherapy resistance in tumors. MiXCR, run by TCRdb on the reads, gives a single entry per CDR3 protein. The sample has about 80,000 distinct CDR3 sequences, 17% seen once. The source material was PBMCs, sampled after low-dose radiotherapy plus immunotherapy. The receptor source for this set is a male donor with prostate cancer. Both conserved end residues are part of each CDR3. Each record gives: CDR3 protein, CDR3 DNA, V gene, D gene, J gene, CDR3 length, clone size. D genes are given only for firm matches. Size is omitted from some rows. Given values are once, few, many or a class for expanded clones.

CDR3aa: CASGLEGGTEAFF
CDR3nt: TGTGCTAGTGGTTTGGAGGGGGGCACTGAAGCTTTCTTT
v_gene: TRBV12-5
d_gene: .
j_gene: TRBJ1-1
len: 13
abundance: many

CDR3aa: CASSVDGGYNEQFF
CDR3nt: TGTGCCAGCAGCGTAGACGGCGGGTACAATGAGCAGTTCTTC
v_gene: TRBV9
d_gene: .
j_gene: TRBJ2-1
len: 14
abundance: many

CDR3aa: CASRPSGRIYEQFF
CDR3nt: TGTGCCAGCAGACCTAGCGGGAGAATCTATGAGCAGTTCTTC
v_gene: TRBV6-2/TRBV6-3
d_gene: TRBD2
j_gene: TRBJ2-1
len: 14
abundance: many

CDR3aa: CASSTTGAGNQPQHF
CDR3nt: TGTGCCAGCAGTACGACAGGGGCAGGGAATCAGCCCCAGCATTTT
v_gene: TRBV6-8
d_gene: TRBD1
j_gene: TRBJ1-5
len: 15
abundance: many

CDR3aa: CASSPWLGPNEQFF
CDR3nt: TGTGCCAGCAGCCCCTGGCTAGGCCCCAATGAGCAGTTCTTC
v_gene: TRBV11-2
d_gene: .
j_gene: TRBJ2-1
len: 14
abundance: once

CDR3aa: CATRWTGSSGELFF
CDR3nt: TGTGCCACCCGTTGGACAGGGTCCTCCGGGGAGCTGTTTTTT
v_gene: TRBV5-8
d_gene: TRBD1
j_gene: TRBJ2-2
len: 14
abundance: few

CDR3aa: CSVGQSSGNTIYF
CDR3nt: TGCAGCGTTGGACAGTCCTCTGGAAACACCATATATTTT
v_gene: TRBV29-1
d_gene: .
j_gene: TRBJ1-3
len: 13
abundance: many

CDR3aa: CASSEGGLLYNEQFF
CDR3nt: TGTGCCAGCAGTGAAGGGGGACTACTCTACAATGAGCAGTTCTTC
v_gene: TRBV25-1
d_gene: TRBD2
j_gene: TRBJ2-1
len: 15
abundance: many

CDR3aa: CSARFSIQNTEAFF
CDR3nt: TGCAGTGCTAGATTTAGTATCCAGAACACTGAAGCTTTCTTT
v_gene: TRBV20-1
d_gene: .
j_gene: TRBJ1-1
len: 14
abundance: many

CDR3aa: CASSHPGTGPGNTIYF
CDR3nt: TGTGCCAGCAGCCACCCGGGGACAGGGCCTGGAAACACCATATATTTT
v_gene: TRBV4-2
d_gene: TRBD1
j_gene: TRBJ1-3
len: 16
abundance: .

CDR3aa: CASSFRGPNSPLHF
CDR3nt: TGTGCCAGCAGTTTCAGGGGGCCCAATTCACCCCTCCACTTT
v_gene: TRBV27
d_gene: TRBD1
j_gene: TRBJ1-6
len: 14
abundance: many

CDR3aa: CASRQGQGVVNEQYF
CDR3nt: TGTGCCAGCAGGCAAGGACAGGGGGTGGTGAACGAGCAGTACTTC
v_gene: TRBV6-5
d_gene: TRBD1
j_gene: TRBJ2-7
len: 15
abundance: many

CDR3aa: CASSQGLAETFF
CDR3nt: TGTGCCAGCAGCCAGGGACTAGCGGAGACGTTCTTC
v_gene: TRBV14
d_gene: TRBD2
j_gene: TRBJ2-1
len: 12
abundance: many

CDR3aa: CATSDPQGPREEQFFGPGNYGYTF
CDR3nt: .
v_gene: TRBV24-1
d_gene: .
j_gene: TRBJ1-2
len: 24
abundance: .

CDR3aa: CASRAGLANYNEQFF
CDR3nt: TGTGCCAGCAGAGCAGGACTAGCGAACTACAATGAGCAGTTCTTC
v_gene: TRBV2
d_gene: TRBD2
j_gene: TRBJ2-1
len: 15
abundance: many

CDR3aa: CASSFGTSGGYNEQFF
CDR3nt: TGTGCCAGCAGTTTCGGGACTAGCGGGGGATATAATGAGCAGTTCTTC
v_gene: TRBV27
d_gene: TRBD2
j_gene: TRBJ2-1
len: 16
abundance: many

CDR3aa: CASSLEGRNYGYTF
CDR3nt: TGTGCCAGCAGCTTAGAAGGCCGAAACTATGGCTACACCTTC
v_gene: TRBV7-2
d_gene: .
j_gene: TRBJ1-2
len: 14
abundance: many

CDR3aa: CASSLLARETQYF
CDR3nt: TGTGCCAGCAGCCTTTTGGCTAGAGAGACCCAGTACTTC
v_gene: TRBV7-6
d_gene: .
j_gene: TRBJ2-5
len: 13
abundance: many

CDR3aa: CASSTDSFVGYTF
CDR3nt: TGTGCCAGCAGCACCGACAGTTTCGTTGGCTACACCTTC
v_gene: TRBV6-2/TRBV6-3
d_gene: .
j_gene: TRBJ1-2
len: 13
abundance: many

CDR3aa: CASSQAPGGGGNGPDTQYF
CDR3nt: TGTGCCAGCAGCCAAGCTCCAGGGGGAGGAGGAAATGGGCCAGATACGCAGTATTTT
v_gene: TRBV4-2
d_gene: .
j_gene: TRBJ2-3
len: 19
abundance: many

CDR3aa: CASSLALAGGLRNEQFF
CDR3nt: TGTGCCAGCAGCTTAGCGCTAGCGGGAGGGTTAAGAAATGAGCAGTTCTTC
v_gene: TRBV7-2
d_gene: TRBD2
j_gene: TRBJ2-1
len: 17
abundance: many

CDR3aa: CASSYRVGSLYNEQFF
CDR3nt: TGTGCCAGCAGTTACCGGGTCGGGAGCCTCTACAATGAGCAGTTCTTC
v_gene: TRBV6-5
d_gene: .
j_gene: TRBJ2-1
len: 16
abundance: many

CDR3aa: CASSYIGGASPTGELFF
CDR3nt: TGTGCCAGCAGTTACATTGGGGGGGCTTCCCCTACCGGGGAGCTGTTTTTT
v_gene: TRBV6-5
d_gene: .
j_gene: TRBJ2-2
len: 17
abundance: many

CDR3aa: CASSHGTIEQFF
CDR3nt: TGTGCCAGCAGCCACGGGACTATTGAGCAGTTCTTC
v_gene: TRBV14
d_gene: TRBD2
j_gene: TRBJ2-1
len: 12
abundance: many

CDR3aa: CASSPLRDSGANVLTF
CDR3nt: TGTGCCAGCAGTCCCCTCAGGGACTCTGGGGCCAACGTCCTGACTTTC
v_gene: TRBV6-6
d_gene: .
j_gene: TRBJ2-6
len: 16
abundance: many

CDR3aa: CASSYRGGSDTQYF
CDR3nt: TGTGCCAGCAGCTATCGAGGGGGAAGTGATACGCAGTATTTT
v_gene: TRBV5-6
d_gene: .
j_gene: TRBJ2-3
len: 14
abundance: many

CDR3aa: CASSFEGGTEKLFF
CDR3nt: TGCGCCAGCAGCTTCGAGGGGGGAACTGAAAAACTGTTTTTT
v_gene: TRBV5-1
d_gene: .
j_gene: TRBJ1-4
len: 14
abundance: many

CDR3aa: CASSDQGLIQYF
CDR3nt: TGTGCCAGCAGTGATCAAGGGTTGATTCAGTACTTC
v_gene: TRBV2
d_gene: .
j_gene: TRBJ2-4
len: 12
abundance: many

CDR3aa: CASSVLGLAGGDTQYF
CDR3nt: TGTGCCAGCAGCGTATTAGGCCTAGCGGGAGGAGATACGCAGTATTTT
v_gene: TRBV9
d_gene: TRBD2
j_gene: TRBJ2-3
len: 16
abundance: many

CDR3aa: CASSKEPNTEAFF
CDR3nt: TGTGCCAGCAGCAAAGAACCGAACACTGAAGCTTTCTTT
v_gene: TRBV7-2
d_gene: .
j_gene: TRBJ1-1
len: 13
abundance: many

CDR3aa: CASSKDPRTGLNEQYF
CDR3nt: TGCGCCAGCAGCAAGGACCCCCGGACAGGACTTAACGAGCAGTACTTC
v_gene: TRBV5-1
d_gene: TRBD1
j_gene: TRBJ2-7
len: 16
abundance: many